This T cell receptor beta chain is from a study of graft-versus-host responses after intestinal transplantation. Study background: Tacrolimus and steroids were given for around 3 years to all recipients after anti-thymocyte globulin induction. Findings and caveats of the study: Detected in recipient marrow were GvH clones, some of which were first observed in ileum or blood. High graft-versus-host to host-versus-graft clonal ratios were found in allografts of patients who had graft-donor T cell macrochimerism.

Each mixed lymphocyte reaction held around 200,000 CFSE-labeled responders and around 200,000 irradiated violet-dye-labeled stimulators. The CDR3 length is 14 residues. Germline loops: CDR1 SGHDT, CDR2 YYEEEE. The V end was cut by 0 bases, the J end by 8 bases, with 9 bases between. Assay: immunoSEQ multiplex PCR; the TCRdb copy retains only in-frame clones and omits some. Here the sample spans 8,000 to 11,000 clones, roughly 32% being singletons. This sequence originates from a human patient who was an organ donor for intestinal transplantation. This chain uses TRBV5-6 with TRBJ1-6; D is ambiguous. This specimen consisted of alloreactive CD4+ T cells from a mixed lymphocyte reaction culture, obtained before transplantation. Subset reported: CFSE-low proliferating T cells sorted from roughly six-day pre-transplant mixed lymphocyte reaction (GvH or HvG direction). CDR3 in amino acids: CASSLGLLDSPLHF. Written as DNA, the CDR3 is TGTGCCAGCAGCTTGGGACTCTTGGATTCACCCCTCCACTTT.